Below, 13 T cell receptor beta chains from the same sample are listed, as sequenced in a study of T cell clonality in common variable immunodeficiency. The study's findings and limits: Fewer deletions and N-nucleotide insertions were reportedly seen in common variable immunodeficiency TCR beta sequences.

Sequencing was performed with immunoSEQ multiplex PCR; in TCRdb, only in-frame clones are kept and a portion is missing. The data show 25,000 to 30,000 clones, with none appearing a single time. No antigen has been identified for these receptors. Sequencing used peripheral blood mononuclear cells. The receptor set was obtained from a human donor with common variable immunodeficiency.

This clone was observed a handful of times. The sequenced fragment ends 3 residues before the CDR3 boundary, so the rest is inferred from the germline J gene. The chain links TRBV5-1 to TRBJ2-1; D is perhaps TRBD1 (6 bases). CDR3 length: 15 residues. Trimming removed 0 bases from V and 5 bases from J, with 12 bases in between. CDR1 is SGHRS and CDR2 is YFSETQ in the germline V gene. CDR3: CASSLESGAHNEQFF. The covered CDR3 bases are TGCGCCAGCAGCTTGGAGTCAGGGGCCCACAATGAG.

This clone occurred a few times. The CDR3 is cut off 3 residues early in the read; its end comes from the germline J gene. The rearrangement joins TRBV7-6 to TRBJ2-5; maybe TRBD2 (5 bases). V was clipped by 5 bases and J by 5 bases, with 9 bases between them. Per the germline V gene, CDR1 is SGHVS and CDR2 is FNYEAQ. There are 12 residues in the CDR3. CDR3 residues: CASSRPGETQYF. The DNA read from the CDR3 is TGTGCCAGCAGCCGCCCGGGGGAGACC. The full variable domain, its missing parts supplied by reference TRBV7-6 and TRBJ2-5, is GAGVSQSPRYKVTKRGQDVALRCDPISGHVSLYWYRQALGQGPEFLTYFNYEAQQDKSGLPNDRFSAERPEGSISTLTIQRTEQRDSAMYRCASSRPGETQYFGPGTRLLVL.

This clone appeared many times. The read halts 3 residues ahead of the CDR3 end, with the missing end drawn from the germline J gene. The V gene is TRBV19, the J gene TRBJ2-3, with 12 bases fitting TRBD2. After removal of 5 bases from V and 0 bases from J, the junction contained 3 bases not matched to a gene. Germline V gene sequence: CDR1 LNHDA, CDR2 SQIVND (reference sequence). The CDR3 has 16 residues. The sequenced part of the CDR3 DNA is TGTGCCAGTAGTTTGGGACTAGCGGGTAGCACAGATACG. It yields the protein CASSLGLAGSTDT. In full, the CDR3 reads CASSLGLAGSTDTQYF. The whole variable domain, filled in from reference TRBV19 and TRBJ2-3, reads DGGITQSPKYLFRKEGQNVTLSCEQNLNHDAMYWYRQDPGQGLRLIYYSQIVNDFQKGDIAEGYSVSREKKESFPLTVTSAQKNPTAFYLCASSLGLAGSTDTQYFGPGTRLTVL.

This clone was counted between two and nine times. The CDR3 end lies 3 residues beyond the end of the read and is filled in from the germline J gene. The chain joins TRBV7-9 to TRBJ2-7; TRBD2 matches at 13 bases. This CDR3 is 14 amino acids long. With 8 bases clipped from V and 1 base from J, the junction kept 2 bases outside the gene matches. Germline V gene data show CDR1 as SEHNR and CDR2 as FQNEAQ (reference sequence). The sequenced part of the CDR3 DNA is TGTGCCAGCGGACTAGCGGGGGATTCCTACGAG. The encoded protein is CASGLAGDSYE. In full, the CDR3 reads CASGLAGDSYEQYF.

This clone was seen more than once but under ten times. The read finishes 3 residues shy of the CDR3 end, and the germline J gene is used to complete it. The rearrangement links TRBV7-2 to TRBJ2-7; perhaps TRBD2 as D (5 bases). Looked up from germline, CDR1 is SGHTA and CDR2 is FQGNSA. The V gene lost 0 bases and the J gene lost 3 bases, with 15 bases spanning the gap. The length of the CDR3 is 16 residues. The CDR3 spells CASSLAKAGGFYEQYF. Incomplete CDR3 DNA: TGTGCCAGCAGCTTAGCGAAGGCAGGAGGTTTCTACGAG.

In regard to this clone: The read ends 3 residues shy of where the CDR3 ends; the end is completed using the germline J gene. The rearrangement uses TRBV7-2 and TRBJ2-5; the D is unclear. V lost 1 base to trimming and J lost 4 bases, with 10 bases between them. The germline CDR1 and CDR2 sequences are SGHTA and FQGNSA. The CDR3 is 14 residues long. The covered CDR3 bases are TGTGCCAGCAGCTTAGGGGTGCTAGGAGAGACC. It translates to CASSLGVLGET. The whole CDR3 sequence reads CASSLGVLGETQYF.

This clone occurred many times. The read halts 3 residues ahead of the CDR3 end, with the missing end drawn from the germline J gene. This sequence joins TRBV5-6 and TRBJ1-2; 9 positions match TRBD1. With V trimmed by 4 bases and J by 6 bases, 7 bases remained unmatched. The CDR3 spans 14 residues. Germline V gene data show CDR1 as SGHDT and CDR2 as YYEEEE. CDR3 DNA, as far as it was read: TGTGCCAGCAGCCTACGGACAGGGGACCATGGC. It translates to CASSLRTGDHG. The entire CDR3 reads CASSLRTGDHGYTF.

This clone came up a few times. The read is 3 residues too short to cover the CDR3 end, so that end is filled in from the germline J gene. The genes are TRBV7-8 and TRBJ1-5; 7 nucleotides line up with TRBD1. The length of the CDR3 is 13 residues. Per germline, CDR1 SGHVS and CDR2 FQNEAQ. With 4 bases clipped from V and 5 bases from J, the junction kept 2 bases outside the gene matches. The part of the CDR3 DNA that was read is TGTGCCAGCAGCTATGACAGGGATCAGCCC. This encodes CASSYDRDQP. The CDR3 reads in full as CASSYDRDQPQHF.

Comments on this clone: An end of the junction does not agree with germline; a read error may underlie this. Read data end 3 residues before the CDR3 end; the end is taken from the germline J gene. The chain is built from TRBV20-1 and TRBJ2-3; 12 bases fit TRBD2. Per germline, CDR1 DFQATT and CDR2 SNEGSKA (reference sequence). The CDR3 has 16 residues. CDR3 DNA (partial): TGCAGTGCTACTAGCGGGGGGGTTTCGAGAACAGACACG. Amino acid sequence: CSATSGGVSRTDT. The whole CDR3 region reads CSATSGGVSRTDTQYF.

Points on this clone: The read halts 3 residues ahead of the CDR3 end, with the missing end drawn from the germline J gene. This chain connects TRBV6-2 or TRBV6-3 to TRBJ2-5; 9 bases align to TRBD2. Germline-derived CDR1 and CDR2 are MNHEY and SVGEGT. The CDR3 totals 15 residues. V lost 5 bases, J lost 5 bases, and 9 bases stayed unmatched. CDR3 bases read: TGTGCCAGCAGTCGACTAGCGGTGGTCCTGGAGACC. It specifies CASSRLAVVLET. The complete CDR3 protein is CASSRLAVVLETQYF.

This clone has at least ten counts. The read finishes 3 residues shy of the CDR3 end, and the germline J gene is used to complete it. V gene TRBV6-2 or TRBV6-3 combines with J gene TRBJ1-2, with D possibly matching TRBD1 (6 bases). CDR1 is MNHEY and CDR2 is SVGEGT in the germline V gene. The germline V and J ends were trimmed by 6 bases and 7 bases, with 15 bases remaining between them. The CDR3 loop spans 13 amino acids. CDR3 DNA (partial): TGTGCCAGCAGCGAGCCAGGGGTTCCTGGC. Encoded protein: CASSEPGVPG. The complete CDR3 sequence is CASSEPGVPGYTF.

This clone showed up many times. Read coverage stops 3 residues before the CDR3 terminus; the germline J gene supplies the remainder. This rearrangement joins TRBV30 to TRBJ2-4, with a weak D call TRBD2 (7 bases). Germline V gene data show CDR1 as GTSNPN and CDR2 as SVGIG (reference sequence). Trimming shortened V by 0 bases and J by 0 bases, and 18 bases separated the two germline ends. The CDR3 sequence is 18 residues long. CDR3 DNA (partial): TGTGCCTGGAGTGTCCCCCCGTGGGGGGGCGTAGCCAAAAACATT. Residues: CAWSVPPWGGVAKNI. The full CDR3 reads CAWSVPPWGGVAKNIQYF.

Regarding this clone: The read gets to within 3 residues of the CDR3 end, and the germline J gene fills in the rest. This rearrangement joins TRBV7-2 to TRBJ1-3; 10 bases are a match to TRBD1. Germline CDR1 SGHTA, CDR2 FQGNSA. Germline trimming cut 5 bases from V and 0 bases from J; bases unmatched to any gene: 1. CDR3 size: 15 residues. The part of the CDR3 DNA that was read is TGTGCCAGCAGCAGACAGGGGGCCTCTGGAAACACC. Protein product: CASSRQGASGNT. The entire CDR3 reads CASSRQGASGNTIYF.